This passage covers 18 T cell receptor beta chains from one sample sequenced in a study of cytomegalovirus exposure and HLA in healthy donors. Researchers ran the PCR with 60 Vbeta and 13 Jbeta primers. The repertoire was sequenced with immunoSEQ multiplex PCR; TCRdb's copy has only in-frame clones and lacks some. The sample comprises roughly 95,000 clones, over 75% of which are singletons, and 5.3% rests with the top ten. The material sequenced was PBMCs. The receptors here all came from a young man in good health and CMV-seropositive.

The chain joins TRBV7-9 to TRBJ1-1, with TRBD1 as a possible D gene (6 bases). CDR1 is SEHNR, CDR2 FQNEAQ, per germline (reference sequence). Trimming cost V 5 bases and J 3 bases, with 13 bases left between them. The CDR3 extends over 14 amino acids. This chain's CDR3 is CASSAGDRDTEAFF. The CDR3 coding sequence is TGTGCCAGCAGCGCAGGGGATCGGGACACTGAAGCTTTCTTT.

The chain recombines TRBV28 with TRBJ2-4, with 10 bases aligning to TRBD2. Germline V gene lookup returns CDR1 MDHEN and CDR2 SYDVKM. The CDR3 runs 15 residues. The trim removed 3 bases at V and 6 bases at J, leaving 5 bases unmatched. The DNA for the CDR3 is TGTGCCAGCAGTTTCCGGGCTAGCGGGAGAAACATTCAGTACTTC. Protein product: CASSFRASGRNIQYF.

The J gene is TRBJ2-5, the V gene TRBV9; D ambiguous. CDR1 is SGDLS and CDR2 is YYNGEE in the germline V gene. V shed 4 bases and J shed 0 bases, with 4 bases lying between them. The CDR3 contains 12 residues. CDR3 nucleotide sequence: TGTGCCAGCAGCCCAGACCAAGAGACCCAGTACTTC. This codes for CASSPDQETQYF.

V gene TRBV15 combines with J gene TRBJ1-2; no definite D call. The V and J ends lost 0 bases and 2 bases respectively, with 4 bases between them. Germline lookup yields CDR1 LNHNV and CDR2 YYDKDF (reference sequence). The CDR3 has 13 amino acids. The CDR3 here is CATSRDRNYGYTF. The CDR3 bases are TGTGCCACCAGCAGAGATCGGAACTATGGCTACACCTTC.

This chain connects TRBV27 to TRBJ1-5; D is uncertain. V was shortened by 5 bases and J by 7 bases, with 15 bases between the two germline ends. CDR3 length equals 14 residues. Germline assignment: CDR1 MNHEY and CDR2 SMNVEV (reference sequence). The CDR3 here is CASSPHPEAQPQHF. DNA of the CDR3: TGTGCCAGCAGTCCCCACCCTGAGGCGCAGCCCCAGCATTTT.

This chain's CDR3 is CAWSTGGMDGYTF. CDR3 DNA: TGTGCCTGGAGTACAGGGGGAATGGATGGCTACACCTTC. The chain joins TRBV30 to TRBJ1-2; 8 bases are a match to TRBD1. Looked up from germline, CDR1 is GTSNPN and CDR2 is SVGIG (reference sequence). The CDR3 loop spans 13 amino acids. After removal of 2 bases from V and 6 bases from J, the junction contained 5 bases not matched to a gene. Filled out from reference TRBV30 and TRBJ1-2, the complete variable domain reads SQTIHQWPATLVQPVGSPLSLECTVEGTSNPNLYWYRQAAGRGLQLLFYSVGIGQISSEVPQNLSASRPQDRQFILSSKKLLLSDSGFYLCAWSTGGMDGYTFGSGTRLTVV.

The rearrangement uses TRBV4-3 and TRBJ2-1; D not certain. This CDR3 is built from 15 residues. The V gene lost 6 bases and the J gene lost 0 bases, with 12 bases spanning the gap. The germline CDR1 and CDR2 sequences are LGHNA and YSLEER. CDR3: CASRDGQNSYNEQFF. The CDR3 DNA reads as TGCGCCAGCAGGGATGGGCAGAACTCCTACAATGAGCAGTTCTTC.

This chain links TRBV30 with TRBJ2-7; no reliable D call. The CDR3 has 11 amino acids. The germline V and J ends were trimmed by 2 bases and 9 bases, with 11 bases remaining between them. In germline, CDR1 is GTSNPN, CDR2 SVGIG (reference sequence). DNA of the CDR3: TGTGCCTGGAGTATCGATACGGGGCAGTACTTC. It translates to CAWSIDTGQYF. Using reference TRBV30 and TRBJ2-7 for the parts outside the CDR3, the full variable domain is SQTIHQWPATLVQPVGSPLSLECTVEGTSNPNLYWYRQAAGRGLQLLFYSVGIGQISSEVPQNLSASRPQDRQFILSSKKLLLSDSGFYLCAWSIDTGQYFGPGTRLTVT.

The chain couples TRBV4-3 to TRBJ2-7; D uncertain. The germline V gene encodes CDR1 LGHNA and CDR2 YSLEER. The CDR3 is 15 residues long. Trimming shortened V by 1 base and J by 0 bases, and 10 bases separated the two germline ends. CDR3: CASSQVHSSSYEQYF. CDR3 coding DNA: TGCGCCAGCAGCCAAGTGCATTCTAGCTCCTACGAGCAGTACTTC.

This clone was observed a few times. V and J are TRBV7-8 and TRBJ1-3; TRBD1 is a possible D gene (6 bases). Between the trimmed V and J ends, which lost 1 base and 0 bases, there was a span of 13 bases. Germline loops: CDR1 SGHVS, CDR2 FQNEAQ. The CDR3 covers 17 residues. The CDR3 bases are TGTGCCAGCAGCTTAGTCAGGGGTTCCAGCTCTGGAAACACCATATATTTT. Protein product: CASSLVRGSSSGNTIYF.

DNA of the CDR3: TGTGCCAGTAGTATTCGGGGGACGGGCCATGAAAAACTGTTTTTT. This gives the protein CASSIRGTGHEKLFF. This chain links TRBV19 with TRBJ1-4; D may be TRBD1 (5 bases). With 3 bases removed from V and 6 bases from J, the gap between germline ends came to 14 bases. This CDR3 comprises 15 residues. Germline V gene data show CDR1 as LNHDA and CDR2 as SQIVND (reference sequence).

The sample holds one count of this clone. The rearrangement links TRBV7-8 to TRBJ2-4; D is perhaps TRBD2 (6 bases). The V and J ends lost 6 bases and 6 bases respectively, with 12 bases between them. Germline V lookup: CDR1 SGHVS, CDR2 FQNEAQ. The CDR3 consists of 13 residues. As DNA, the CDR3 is TGTGCCAGCAGTCCGTCCGGGGGAAACATTCAGTACTTC. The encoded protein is CASSPSGGNIQYF.

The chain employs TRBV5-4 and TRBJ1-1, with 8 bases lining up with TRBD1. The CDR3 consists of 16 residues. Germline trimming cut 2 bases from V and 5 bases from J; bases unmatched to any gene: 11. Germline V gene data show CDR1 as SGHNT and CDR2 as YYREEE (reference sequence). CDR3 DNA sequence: TGTGCCAGCAGCTTAACCCAACAGGGGGTAGGTACTGAAGCTTTCTTT. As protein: CASSLTQQGVGTEAFF.

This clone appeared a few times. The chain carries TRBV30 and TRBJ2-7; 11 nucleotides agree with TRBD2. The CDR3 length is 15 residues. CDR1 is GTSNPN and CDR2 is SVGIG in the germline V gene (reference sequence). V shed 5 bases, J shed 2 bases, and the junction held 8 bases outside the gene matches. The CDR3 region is CAWGPLAGGTYEQYF. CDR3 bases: TGTGCCTGGGGGCCCCTAGCGGGGGGTACCTACGAGCAGTACTTC.

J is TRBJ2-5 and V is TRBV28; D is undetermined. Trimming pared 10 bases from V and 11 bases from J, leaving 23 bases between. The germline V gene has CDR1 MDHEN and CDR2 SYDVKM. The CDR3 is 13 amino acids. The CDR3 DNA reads TGTGCCACAGAACTCACAGACGGTTACGCGCAGTACTTC. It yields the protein CATELTDGYAQYF.

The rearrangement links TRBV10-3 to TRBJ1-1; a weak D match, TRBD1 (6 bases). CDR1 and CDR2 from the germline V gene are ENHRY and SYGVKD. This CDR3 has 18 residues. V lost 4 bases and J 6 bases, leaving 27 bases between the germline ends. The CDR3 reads CAISVGAGAVEVDAEAFF. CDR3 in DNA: TGTGCCATCAGTGTTGGGGCGGGGGCGGTTGAGGTCGACGCTGAAGCTTTCTTT.

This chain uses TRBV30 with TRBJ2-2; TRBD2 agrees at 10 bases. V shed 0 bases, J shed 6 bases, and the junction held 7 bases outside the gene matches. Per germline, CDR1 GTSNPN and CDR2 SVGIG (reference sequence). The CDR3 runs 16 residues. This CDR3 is CAWSVGAGGVAGELFF. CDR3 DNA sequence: TGTGCCTGGAGTGTAGGAGCGGGAGGGGTAGCCGGGGAGCTGTTTTTT.

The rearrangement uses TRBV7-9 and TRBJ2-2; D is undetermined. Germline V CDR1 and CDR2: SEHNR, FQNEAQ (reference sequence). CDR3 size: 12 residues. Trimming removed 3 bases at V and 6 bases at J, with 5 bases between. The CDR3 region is CASSLSSGELFF. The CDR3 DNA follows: TGTGCCAGCAGCTTGTCATCCGGGGAGCTGTTTTTT. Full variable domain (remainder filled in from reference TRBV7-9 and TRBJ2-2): DTGVSQNPRHKITKRGQNVTFRCDPISEHNRLYWYRQTLGQGPEFLTYFQNEAQLEKSRLLSDRFSAERPKGSFSTLEIQRTEQGDSAMYLCASSLSSGELFFGEGSRLTVL.